This entry describes one T cell receptor (beta chain). MiXCR, applied by TCRdb to the RACE reads, yields one record per CDR3 protein. The sample records approximately 340,000 distinct CDR3 sequences, 5.5% to 8% being singletons. This sample is part of a study of human T cells and chemical hapten exposure. Described time point: patch test 1, 2 weeks after DPC sensitization. Noted treatment: therapeutic diphenylcyclopropenone sensitization with weekly scalp DPC. Trimming removed 4 bases at V and 11 bases at J, with 9 bases between. CDR1 and CDR2 (germline): SNHLY, FYNNEI. The CDR3 spans 12 residues. This material consisted of whole blood, taken in connection with sensitization to the hapten diphenylcyclopropenone (DPC). The V and J genes are TRBV2 and TRBJ1-6; TRBD1 is a possible D gene (5 bases). This clonotype was sampled from a woman aged 18-29 years with alopecia areata. Some clones in this sample may be carry-over from other donors' samples. The CDR3 DNA reads as TGTGCCAGCAGTGTGGGGGTAGCACCCCTCCACTTT. This gives the protein CASSVGVAPLHF.